This passage covers 27 T cell receptor beta chains from one sample sequenced in a study of OX40 agonist ivuxolimab in advanced cancers. The repertoire was sequenced with immunoSEQ multiplex PCR; TCRdb's copy has only in-frame clones and lacks some. The data hold around 94,000 clones, with roughly 90% observed a single time. Material: CD4+ or CD8+ T cells sorted from blood, obtained in a trial of the OX40 agonist ivuxolimab. The source of these receptors is an adult with an advanced solid tumor such as melanoma, head and neck, liver or kidney cancer.

The V gene is TRBV29-1, the J gene TRBJ2-1, with D maybe TRBD1 (5 bases). This CDR3 contains 11 residues. Germline values: CDR1 SQVTM, CDR2 ANQGSEA. The V gene lost 5 bases and the J gene lost 15 bases, with 17 bases spanning the gap. In nucleotides, the CDR3 is TGCAGCGTTTATGACGTAGAAGGGGTGTTCTTC. Its translation is CSVYDVEGVFF.

The genes are TRBV6-1 and TRBJ1-2, with D perhaps TRBD1 (5 bases). Germline V gives CDR1 MNHNS, CDR2 SASEGT. This CDR3 is 15 amino acids long. V shed 8 bases and J shed 0 bases, with 16 bases lying between them. CDR3 loop: CASAETVTTNYGYTF. In DNA, the CDR3 is TGTGCCAGCGCGGAGACAGTTACAACTAACTATGGCTACACCTTC.

V and J are TRBV4-1 and TRBJ2-7; 7 positions agree with TRBD1. CDR3 length: 14 residues. Germline-derived CDR1 and CDR2 are MGHRA and YSYEKL. V shed 0 bases, J shed 4 bases, and the junction held 3 bases outside the gene matches. The DNA of the CDR3 is TGCGCCAGCAGCCAAGAACAGGGGAATTACGAGCAGTACTTC. It yields the protein CASSQEQGNYEQYF.

The chain joins TRBV4-1 to TRBJ2-2; the D is unclear. V was shortened by 1 base and J by 1 base, with 4 bases between the two germline ends. Germline-derived CDR1 and CDR2 are MGHRA and YSYEKL. The CDR3 is 14 amino acids. CDR3 residues: CASSQAWNTGELFF. The CDR3 nucleotides are TGCGCCAGCAGCCAAGCTTGGAACACCGGGGAGCTGTTTTTT.

The chain employs TRBV7-9 and TRBJ1-1; D remains ambiguous. The CDR3 covers 14 residues. Trimming took off 1 base at V and 4 bases at J, with 10 bases between the two ends. Germline loops: CDR1 SEHNR, CDR2 FQNEAQ (reference sequence). CDR3 sequence: CASSLGASGTEAFF. The CDR3 nucleotides read TGTGCCAGCAGCTTAGGGGCGTCAGGCACTGAAGCTTTCTTT.

The chain couples TRBV7-6 to TRBJ1-4, with a tentative D call TRBD1 (5 bases). Germline-derived CDR1 and CDR2 are SGHVS and FNYEAQ. This CDR3 contains 15 residues. V was cut by 1 base and J by 8 bases, with 14 bases left in between. The CDR3, as DNA: TGTGCCAGCAGCTTAGAGGTGGCAGGGAAGGAAAAACTGTTTTTT. This gives the protein CASSLEVAGKEKLFF. The complete variable domain, with remaining parts taken from reference TRBV7-6 and TRBJ1-4, reads GAGVSQSPRYKVTKRGQDVALRCDPISGHVSLYWYRQALGQGPEFLTYFNYEAQQDKSGLPNDRFSAERPEGSISTLTIQRTEQRDSAMYRCASSLEVAGKEKLFFGSGTQLSVL.

V is TRBV5-5 and J is TRBJ2-5; TRBD1 might be the D (6 bases). Trimming pared 4 bases from V and 0 bases from J, leaving 13 bases between. Germline CDR1 is SGHKS and CDR2 is YYEKEE (reference sequence). This CDR3 contains 15 residues. The CDR3 nucleotides are TGTGCCAGCAGCCTCTTACAGGGAAACCAAGAGACCCAGTACTTC. As protein: CASSLLQGNQETQYF.

V usage is TRBV10-3 and J usage is TRBJ2-7; no reliable D call. Germline CDR1 and CDR2: ENHRY and SYGVKD. The CDR3 loop spans 13 amino acids. V was trimmed by 0 bases and J by 7 bases, leaving 10 bases between them. Here the CDR3 reads CAISESLGREQYF. In nucleotides, the CDR3 is TGTGCCATCAGTGAGTCCTTGGGTCGGGAGCAGTACTTC.

This chain connects TRBV5-8 to TRBJ2-7; D might be TRBD1 (6 bases). The CDR3 is 16 residues long. Per the germline V gene, CDR1 is SGHTS and CDR2 is YDEGEE. V shed 2 bases and J shed 0 bases, with 15 bases lying between them. Written as DNA, the CDR3 is TGTGCCAGCAGCTTAATCAGGGGCCGAAGCTCCTACGAGCAGTACTTC. Amino acids: CASSLIRGRSSYEQYF.

This chain uses TRBV13 with TRBJ2-5; 10 nucleotides line up with TRBD1. The CDR3 extends over 14 amino acids. Germline assignment: CDR1 PRHDT and CDR2 FYEKMQ (reference sequence). J was trimmed by 4 bases and V by 5 bases; bases with no gene match: 4. As DNA, the CDR3 is TGTGCCAGCAGCCCCGGGACAGGGGCAGAGACCCAGTACTTC. Translation: CASSPGTGAETQYF. The full variable domain, rest sourced from reference TRBV13 and TRBJ2-5, is AAGVIQSPRHLIKEKRETATLKCYPIPRHDTVYWYQQGPGQDPQFLISFYEKMQSDKGSIPDRFSAQQFSDYHSELNMSSLELGDSALYFCASSPGTGAETQYFGPGTRLLVL.

The J gene is TRBJ2-1, the V gene TRBV27, with D unresolved. The CDR3 covers 11 residues. The germline V gene encodes CDR1 MNHEY and CDR2 SMNVEV (reference sequence). Deletions cut 8 bases from V and 5 bases from J, with 7 bases between. CDR3 residues: CASRTDNEQFF. The CDR3 region has the DNA TGTGCCAGCCGTACGGACAATGAGCAGTTCTTC.

The chain couples TRBV9 to TRBJ1-2, with 7 bases fitting TRBD1. This CDR3 contains 15 residues. Germline V CDR1 and CDR2: SGDLS, YYNGEE. The junction had 11 bases not matched to a gene; V was cut back by 1 base and J by 8 bases. The DNA of the CDR3 is TGTGCCAGCAGCGTAAGGGGACTTGGGACAGACGGCTACACCTTC. It is translated as CASSVRGLGTDGYTF.

This chain connects TRBV4-1 to TRBJ2-3, with 8 bases that match TRBD1. J lost 6 bases, V lost 4 bases, and 9 bases had no gene match. Germline CDR1 is MGHRA and CDR2 is YSYEKL. The CDR3 has 15 amino acids. This CDR3 is CASSRLQGAGDTQYF. The CDR3 DNA reads TGCGCCAGCAGCCGCCTCCAGGGGGCTGGGGATACGCAGTATTTT.

The chain couples TRBV2 to TRBJ2-1; 15 nucleotides align to TRBD2. Germline CDR1 SNHLY, CDR2 FYNNEI. J was trimmed by 2 bases and V by 4 bases; bases with no gene match: 6. The CDR3 has 18 amino acids. CDR3 bases: TGTGCCAGCAGTGGGACTAGCGGGGGGGTCTCTCCCTACAATGAGCAGTTCTTC. Its translation: CASSGTSGGVSPYNEQFF.

V is TRBV9 and J is TRBJ2-1, with 12 bases identical to TRBD2. The CDR3 is 18 residues long. Germline V lookup: CDR1 SGDLS, CDR2 YYNGEE. Trimming cost V 3 bases and J 5 bases; bases outside gene matches: 12. DNA for the CDR3: TGTGCCAGCAGCGAGGGACCTAGCGGGAGGGCCCGTAACAATGAGCAGTTCTTC. The encoded protein is CASSEGPSGRARNNEQFF.

This chain uses TRBV10-3 with TRBJ2-7, with TRBD2 as a possible D gene (6 bases). Trimming left V 3 bases short and J 2 bases short, with 17 bases between. Germline CDR1 and CDR2: ENHRY and SYGVKD. The CDR3 loop spans 16 amino acids. CDR3 residues: CAISDRDLKITYEQYF. The CDR3 DNA follows: TGTGCCATCAGTGACCGGGACTTAAAGATAACCTACGAGCAGTACTTC.

The chain joins TRBV6-5 to TRBJ2-7; 8 bases line up with TRBD2. Trimming removed 5 bases from V and 0 bases from J; junction bases left unmatched: 6. CDR1 is MNHEY and CDR2 is SVGAGI in the germline V gene. CDR3 size: 15 residues. CDR3: CASSRTLADSYEQYF. The CDR3 DNA follows: TGTGCCAGCAGTCGAACACTAGCGGACTCCTACGAGCAGTACTTC.

This chain uses TRBV19 with TRBJ2-7, with a weak D call TRBD1 (8 bases). The CDR3 spans 14 residues. The germline V and J ends were trimmed by 8 bases and 4 bases, with 18 bases remaining between them. Per the germline V gene, CDR1 is LNHDA and CDR2 is SQIVND (reference sequence). The CDR3 nucleotides are TGTGCCAGTTCGGGGGGAGGACAGGGATACGAGCAGTACTTC. The encoded protein is CASSGGGQGYEQYF.

CDR3 protein: CASSQGYGYTF. The DNA for the CDR3 is TGTGCCAGTAGTCAAGGGTATGGCTACACCTTC. The chain uses TRBV19 and TRBJ1-2; D is unclear. The CDR3 has 11 amino acids. Germline V gene sequence: CDR1 LNHDA, CDR2 SQIVND (reference sequence). V was clipped by 5 bases and J by 5 bases, with 6 bases between them.

The J gene is TRBJ2-2, the V gene TRBV7-3, with 7 bases matching TRBD1. J gave up 6 bases and V 2 bases, and 12 bases lay outside the gene matches. Per the germline V gene, CDR1 is SGHTA and CDR2 is FQGTGA. The length of the CDR3 is 17 residues. CDR3 amino acids: CASSLGSRQGTAGELFF. Here the CDR3 DNA reads TGTGCCAGCAGCTTAGGATCAAGACAGGGCACGGCCGGGGAGCTGTTTTTT.

V gene TRBV5-1 combines with J gene TRBJ1-6, with D tentatively TRBD1 (5 bases). The CDR3 has 15 residues. The germline CDR1 and CDR2 sequences are SGHRS and YFSETQ. Trimming removed 4 bases from V and 9 bases from J, with 17 bases in between. CDR3 sequence reads: CASSPGGRESSPLHF. CDR3 DNA sequence: TGCGCCAGCAGCCCGGGCGGCAGGGAGAGTTCACCCCTCCACTTT.

This chain connects TRBV11-2 to TRBJ2-1, with 10 positions matching TRBD2. The CDR3 sequence is 16 residues long. V gave up 6 bases and J gave up 12 bases; unmatched junction bases: 17. Germline V gene lookup returns CDR1 SGHAT and CDR2 FQNNGV. The CDR3 sequence is CASRKKEREGPVRQFF. In DNA form, the CDR3 reads TGTGCCAGCAGGAAAAAGGAGCGGGAGGGCCCGGTTAGGCAGTTCTTC.

The J gene is TRBJ1-1, the V gene TRBV15; D might be TRBD1 (6 bases). The CDR3 loop spans 15 amino acids. Germline CDR1 LNHNV, CDR2 YYDKDF (reference sequence). The ends were cut back, 1 base at V and 2 bases at J, with 11 bases in the middle. CDR3 nucleotides: TGTGCCACCAGCAGAGTTGGGACATTCAACACTGAAGCTTTCTTT. Translation gives CATSRVGTFNTEAFF.

This chain links TRBV9 with TRBJ2-1; 8 bases are shared with TRBD2. The CDR3 is 15 amino acids. V lost 0 bases to trimming and J lost 7 bases; unmatched junction nucleotides: 6. Germline V lookup: CDR1 SGDLS, CDR2 YYNGEE. CDR3 sequence (DNA): TGTGCCAGCAGCGTAGAACGGGGGGGCCGGAATGAGCAGTTCTTC. Translated: CASSVERGGRNEQFF.

The chain combines TRBV27 with TRBJ2-2, with D unresolved. Trimming took off 5 bases at V and 4 bases at J, with 8 bases between the two ends. The CDR3 contains 13 residues. Germline V gene sequence: CDR1 MNHEY, CDR2 SMNVEV (reference sequence). CDR3 protein: CASSLHGTGELFF. CDR3 DNA: TGTGCCAGCAGTCTACATGGCACCGGGGAGCTGTTTTTT.

The J gene is TRBJ1-1, the V gene TRBV6-1, with unresolved D. This CDR3 contains 11 residues. The germline V gene encodes CDR1 MNHNS and CDR2 SASEGT. V was cut by 11 bases and J by 3 bases, with 10 bases left in between. CDR3 in amino acids: CAGRDYTEAFF. The CDR3 region has the DNA TGTGCCGGAAGAGATTACACTGAAGCTTTCTTT.

This clone was seen a single time. CDR3 region: CASSLEGLETQYF. CDR3 bases: TGTGCCAGCAGCTTAGAAGGCTTGGAGACCCAGTACTTC. The V gene is TRBV11-2, the J gene TRBJ2-5; D unresolved. The CDR3 totals 13 residues. Germline lookup yields CDR1 SGHAT and CDR2 FQNNGV. The germline V and J ends were trimmed by 0 bases and 5 bases, with 7 bases remaining between them. Complete variable domain (other parts from reference TRBV11-2 and TRBJ2-5): EAGVAQSPRYKIIEKRQSVAFWCNPISGHATLYWYQQILGQGPKLLIQFQNNGVVDDSQLPKDRFSAERLKGVDSTLKIQPAKLEDSAVYLCASSLEGLETQYFGPGTRLLVL.